One and the same sample provided the 3 T cell receptor beta chains below, sequenced in a study of cytomegalovirus exposure and HLA in healthy donors. PCR was performed using 60 Vbeta and 13 Jbeta primers. Clones were sequenced by immunoSEQ multiplex PCR, and TCRdb holds only the in-frame ones, with some missing. The sample yields 90,000 to 150,000 clones, more than 60% seen once. Sequencing input: PBMCs. These receptors came from a middle-aged woman in good health and CMV-seronegative.

The chain uses TRBV30 and TRBJ2-2; 8 bases match TRBD1. With V trimmed by 5 bases and J by 5 bases, 10 bases remained unmatched. The CDR3 loop spans 15 amino acids. Germline V gene sequence: CDR1 GTSNPN, CDR2 SVGIG (reference sequence). The CDR3 nucleotides read TGTGCCTGGGTTCTCAGGGGGCAGGTTACCGGGGAGCTGTTTTTT. This sequence encodes CAWVLRGQVTGELFF.

The genes are TRBV4-2 and TRBJ2-5; TRBD2 matches 9 bases. The CDR3 contains 17 residues. V lost 0 bases, J lost 1 base, and 6 bases stayed unmatched. Germline CDR1 is LGHNA and CDR2 is YNFKEQ. CDR3 loop: CASSQDLTSGRQETQYF. The CDR3 DNA is TGTGCCAGCAGCCAAGATCTTACTAGCGGGCGCCAAGAGACCCAGTACTTC.

This clone was detected a few times. This rearrangement joins TRBV7-2 to TRBJ2-5; 10 bases are shared with TRBD2. With V trimmed by 0 bases and J by 1 base, 14 bases remained unmatched. CDR3 length: 20 residues. The germline gives CDR1 SGHTA, CDR2 FQGNSA. DNA for the CDR3: TGTGCCAGCAGCTTAGCGAGTGGACCTAGCGGGGGCCCGGGCCAAGAGACCCAGTACTTC. The encoded protein is CASSLASGPSGGPGQETQYF.